These 24 T cell receptor beta chains originate from one sample sequenced in a study of T cells of healthy individuals (dated by TCRdb to 2017 to 2018). The library was obtained by 5' RACE. Sequencing relied on an Illumina MiSeq. Starting from the raw public reads, TCRdb applied fastp trimming at Q25, assembled clones with MiXCR and retained in-frame beta chains. CDR3 protein sequences are deduplicated, and each keeps its most common genes and DNA. The sample table shows 60,000 to 75,000 distinct CDR3 sequences, and about 17% are seen once. The top ten clonotypes cover around 4.7% of the sample. The receptors derive from a human donor in good health.

Only a few counts were recorded for this clonotype. V and J are TRBV18 and TRBJ2-1; 11 bases fit TRBD2. Trimming took 0 bases from V and 5 from J; bases not matched to a gene: 12. Germline-derived CDR1 and CDR2 are KGHSH and LQKENI. The CDR3 is 19 amino acids. The CDR3 reads CASSPPPARLAGRNNEQFF. The CDR3 DNA is TGTGCCAGCTCACCACCGCCAGCCAGACTAGCGGGAAGAAACAATGAGCAGTTCTTC.

This clonotype has a handful of counts. The chain carries TRBV12-3 or TRBV12-4 and TRBJ2-6; no definite D call. V lost 4 bases to trimming and J lost 0 bases, with 7 bases between them. The CDR3 is 15 residues long. The CDR3 sequence is CASSYVGSGANVLTF. CDR3 DNA: TGTGCCAGCAGTTACGTAGGCTCTGGGGCCAACGTCCTGACTTTC.

In this sample, this clonotype turned up many times. The chain recombines TRBV7-2 with TRBJ1-6, with D unclear. V lost 6 bases, J lost 0 bases, and 9 bases lay in between. The CDR3 length is 15 residues. The V gene's germline CDR1 is SGHTA and CDR2 FQGNSA. The CDR3 sequence: CASSPISSYNSPLHF. The CDR3 DNA reads TGTGCCAGCAGTCCTATCAGCTCCTATAATTCACCCCTCCACTTT.

The chain carries TRBV29-1 and TRBJ2-6; D is ambiguous. With 4 bases removed from V and 0 bases from J, the gap between germline ends came to 4 bases. The CDR3 runs to 13 residues. Germline assignment: CDR1 SQVTM and CDR2 ANQGSEA. CDR3 protein: CSVAGSGANVLTF. The CDR3 DNA reads as TGCAGCGTTGCAGGCTCTGGGGCCAACGTCCTGACTTTC.

This clonotype was seen a few times. This chain links TRBV4-2 with TRBJ2-1; D remains unclear. V was trimmed by 3 bases and J by 3 bases, leaving 12 bases between them. Germline V gives CDR1 LGHNA, CDR2 YNFKEQ. The CDR3 length is 15 residues. The CDR3 reads CASSQVIGRYNEQFF. CDR3 bases: TGTGCCAGCAGCCAGGTTATAGGACGCTACAATGAGCAGTTCTTC.

The rearrangement joins TRBV6-6 to TRBJ2-7; 9 bases line up with TRBD1. Per the germline V gene, CDR1 is MNHNY and CDR2 is SVGAGI (reference sequence). V gave up 5 bases and J gave up 7 bases; unmatched junction bases: 6. CDR3 size: 13 residues. CDR3 DNA sequence: TGTGCCAGCAGTCTACAGGGGGCGCGGGAGCAGTACTTC. Amino acids: CASSLQGAREQYF.

The sample holds many counts of this clonotype. The J gene is TRBJ1-1, the V gene TRBV7-3; no clear D. Germline V gene data show CDR1 as SGHTA and CDR2 as FQGTGA. This CDR3 is built from 13 residues. The V and J ends lost 5 bases and 1 base respectively, with 8 bases between them. The CDR3 sequence is CASSQQENTEAFF. In nucleotides, the CDR3 is TGTGCCAGCAGCCAACAAGAGAACACTGAAGCTTTCTTT.

This clonotype has ten or more counts. A read error may account for a junction end that differs from germline. The V and J genes are TRBV12-5 and TRBJ1-1; TRBD1 matches 8 bases. The germline V gene has CDR1 LGHNT and CDR2 FRNRAP. CDR3 length: 13 residues. CDR3 protein: CASGWGQAPTKPF. CDR3 DNA sequence: TGTGCTAGTGGTTGGGGACAGGCCCCCACCAAACCCTTT.

This clonotype was picked up many times. The V and J genes are TRBV6-4 and TRBJ1-5; D unclear. Germline V CDR1 and CDR2: MRHNA, SNTAGT. The V gene lost 6 bases and the J gene lost 5 bases, with 11 bases spanning the gap. The CDR3 spans 13 residues. The chain's CDR3 is CASSLWRDQPQHF. CDR3 DNA: TGTGCCAGCAGCTTATGGCGGGATCAGCCCCAGCATTTT.

This clonotype has only a few counts. This chain links TRBV10-3 with TRBJ1-2, with D unclear. This CDR3 is 16 amino acids long. V lost 2 bases to trimming and J lost 3 bases, with 16 bases between them. From germline, CDR1 is ENHRY and CDR2 SYGVKD. The CDR3 loop reads CAISEPLTRAHYGYTF. CDR3 bases: TGTGCCATCAGTGAGCCCCTGACACGGGCCCACTATGGCTACACCTTC.

This clonotype was counted many times. J is TRBJ2-1 and V is TRBV2; 10 nucleotides line up with TRBD1. Germline V gene sequence: CDR1 SNHLY, CDR2 FYNNEI. The trim removed 4 bases at V and 9 bases at J, leaving 3 bases unmatched. This CDR3 has 13 residues. The CDR3: CASSGTGGGEQFF. Here the CDR3 DNA reads TGTGCCAGCAGTGGGACAGGGGGAGGTGAGCAGTTCTTC.

This clonotype has only a few counts. The chain links TRBV28 to TRBJ2-7, with D unclear. This CDR3 is built from 15 residues. Trimming took off 4 bases at V and 0 bases at J, with 13 bases between the two ends. Germline V gene sequence: CDR1 MDHEN, CDR2 SYDVKM. The CDR3 here is CASSSGQLLSYEQYF. CDR3 DNA: TGTGCCAGCAGTTCGGGTCAGCTCCTCTCCTACGAGCAGTACTTC.

At least ten counts were recorded for this clonotype. This rearrangement joins TRBV3-1 to TRBJ1-3; D gene uncertain. V was clipped by 4 bases and J by 0 bases, with 10 bases between them. CDR1 is LGHDT, CDR2 YNNKEL, per germline (reference sequence). This CDR3 comprises 15 residues. The chain's CDR3 is CASSPRTISGNTIYF. CDR3 sequence (DNA): TGTGCCAGCAGCCCCCGGACCATCTCTGGAAACACCATATATTTT.

The sample holds a few counts of this clonotype. This chain joins TRBV12-3 or TRBV12-4 and TRBJ2-2; D assignment may be TRBD1 or TRBD2 (5 bases each). The CDR3 loop spans 14 amino acids. V was shortened by 1 base and J by 7 bases, with 10 bases between the two germline ends. The CDR3 region has the DNA TGTGCCAGCAGTTTAGGAGAGGGGATCGGGGAGCTGTTTTTT. Its protein product is CASSLGEGIGELFF.

This clonotype was seen at least ten times. This chain links TRBV25-1 with TRBJ1-2, with a possible D match to TRBD1 (5 bases). The V end was cut by 6 bases, the J end by 8 bases, with 19 bases between. CDR1 and CDR2 (germline): MGHDK, SYGVNS. The CDR3 totals 14 residues. The CDR3 is CASRGRDSWGGYTF. The CDR3 DNA reads TGTGCCAGCAGGGGCCGGGACTCCTGGGGGGGCTACACCTTC.

This clonotype was seen repeatedly, ten times or more. This CDR3 reads CSARDSGSLDEQFF. DNA of the CDR3: TGCAGTGCTAGAGATAGCGGGAGTTTGGATGAGCAGTTCTTC. The genes are TRBV20-1 and TRBJ2-1, with 9 bases lining up with TRBD2. This CDR3 comprises 14 residues. Trimming removed 0 bases from V and 8 bases from J; junction bases left unmatched: 5. Germline V gives CDR1 DFQATT, CDR2 SNEGSKA (reference sequence).

This clonotype has more than one count but fewer than ten. The V call is TRBV18, the J call TRBJ2-5; D gene unclear. The CDR3 sequence is 12 residues long. The germline V and J ends were trimmed by 5 bases and 0 bases, with 4 bases remaining between them. Germline V gives CDR1 KGHSH, CDR2 LQKENI. This CDR3 reads CASSKYQETQYF. As DNA, the CDR3 is TGTGCCAGCTCAAAGTACCAAGAGACCCAGTACTTC. Full variable domain (missing parts from reference TRBV18 and TRBJ2-5): NAGVMQNPRHLVRRRGQEARLRCSPMKGHSHVYWYRQLPEEGLKFMVYLQKENIIDESGMPKERFSAEFPKEGPSILRIQQVVRGDSAAYFCASSKYQETQYFGPGTRLLVL.

In this sample, this clonotype turned up a few times. CDR3 loop: CASSVDDTIYF. As DNA, the CDR3 is TGTGCCAGCAGCGTAGATGACACCATATATTTT. This rearrangement joins TRBV9 to TRBJ1-3; D is uncertain. The CDR3 contains 11 residues. V lost 0 bases and J lost 8, with 3 bases in between. Germline V gives CDR1 SGDLS, CDR2 YYNGEE.

This clonotype turned up a few times. The V call is TRBV3-1, the J call TRBJ1-2; D might be TRBD1 (5 bases). CDR3 length: 13 residues. Germline values: CDR1 LGHDT, CDR2 YNNKEL (reference sequence). Trimming pared 3 bases from V and 7 bases from J, leaving 12 bases between. The CDR3 sequence: CASSQSQGAGYTF. The CDR3 DNA follows: TGTGCCAGCAGCCAGTCCCAGGGTGCTGGCTACACCTTC. The full variable domain, completed using reference TRBV3-1 and TRBJ1-2, is DTAVSQTPKYLVTQMGNDKSIKCEQNLGHDTMYWYKQDSKKFLKIMFSYNNKELIINETVPNRFSPKSPDKAHLNLHINSLELGDSAVYFCASSQSQGAGYTFGSGTRLTVV.

This clonotype was seen at least ten times. V and J are TRBV5-4 and TRBJ2-3; 11 bases are a match to TRBD2. CDR1 is SGHNT and CDR2 is YYREEE in the germline V gene (reference sequence). V gave up 3 bases and J gave up 1 base; unmatched junction bases: 4. The CDR3 length is 16 residues. The DNA for the CDR3 is TGTGCCAGCAGCTCCCGTAGCGGGAGGGGCACAGATACGCAGTATTTT. Amino acids: CASSSRSGRGTDTQYF.

The V gene is TRBV10-3, the J gene TRBJ2-1; D may be TRBD1 (6 bases). Germline values: CDR1 ENHRY, CDR2 SYGVKD. The CDR3 runs 16 residues. Trimming took 2 bases from V and 0 from J, leaving 11 bases between them. This CDR3 is CAISEPTGSSYNEQFF. The CDR3 nucleotides are TGTGCCATCAGTGAGCCGACAGGAAGCTCCTACAATGAGCAGTTCTTC.

This clonotype was counted once. Possible read error: a much larger clone is one base away. This chain uses TRBV5-6 with TRBJ1-1; D possibly corresponds to TRBD1 (6 bases). The CDR3 runs 14 residues. Germline CDR1 is SGHDT and CDR2 is YYEEEE. The CDR3 DNA reads as TGTGCCAGCAGCTTGCGGGGGCGGAATACTGAAGCTTTATTT. Protein: CASSLRGRNTEALF.

This clonotype came up many times. The chain's CDR3 is CASLRTGNTEAFF. The DNA for the CDR3 is TGTGCCAGCCTCAGGACCGGGAACACTGAAGCTTTCTTT. The rearrangement uses TRBV3-1 and TRBJ1-1, with unresolved D. This CDR3 has 13 residues. Germline V gene sequence: CDR1 LGHDT, CDR2 YNNKEL (reference sequence). Trimming took off 8 bases at V and 1 base at J, with 11 bases between the two ends.

In this sample, this clonotype turned up many times. This sequence joins TRBV15 and TRBJ2-3, with unresolved D. The V and J ends lost 1 base and 0 bases respectively, with 5 bases between them. The CDR3 runs to 14 residues. Germline V lookup: CDR1 LNHNV, CDR2 YYDKDF (reference sequence). DNA of the CDR3: TGTGCCACCAGCAGAGCGCCTAGCACAGATACGCAGTATTTT. It specifies CATSRAPSTDTQYF.